This TCR beta chain came from a study of human T cells and chemical hapten exposure. Time point here: pre-sensitization, week 0. The treatment: therapeutic diphenylcyclopropenone sensitization with weekly scalp DPC. This clonotype has a handful of counts. TCRdb passed the RACE reads through MiXCR, listing each CDR3 protein once. The profile covers 240,000 or so distinct CDR3 sequences, with about 9% appearing a single time and around 2.5% taken by the ten largest. This clonotype was obtained from a woman between 40 and 55 years old with alopecia areata. Some clones in this sample may be carry-over from other donors' samples. Sequencing used whole blood, obtained in connection with sensitization to the hapten diphenylcyclopropenone (DPC).

This chain's CDR3 is CASSEGFASGNEQFF. The CDR3 coding sequence is TGTGCCAGCAGTGAAGGGTTTGCTAGCGGCAATGAGCAGTTCTTC. The rearrangement uses TRBV6-1 and TRBJ2-1, with TRBD2 identical over 7 bases. The CDR3 is 15 amino acids. The V gene end was trimmed by 1 base and the J gene end by 6 bases; junction bases not matched to a gene: 6. Germline V gives CDR1 MNHNS, CDR2 SASEGT.